A selection of T cell receptor beta chains follows, all from one sample in a study of blood T cell repertoires in COVID-19. Clones were read by immunoSEQ multiplex PCR, and TCRdb kept only the in-frame ones, dropping some. The top ten hold roughly 8.9% of the sample, which has roughly 140,000 clones, around 83% seen once. Sequencing input: peripheral blood. Receptors were obtained from a woman aged 45-59 years with acute or convalescent COVID-19. CDR3s include the opening cysteine and the closing phenylalanine or tryptophan. D genes are given only for firm matches. Clone size is not always given. Where it is, it says once, few, many or a class for expanded clones.

J	size	D	V	DNA	CDR3
TRBJ2-3	.	TRBD2	TRBV7-2	TGTGCCAGCAGCTCGTTGACTAGCGGGGGCCTGATAGATACGCAGTATTTT	CASSSLTSGGLIDTQYF
TRBJ2-1	.	TRBD1	TRBV5-1	TGCGCCAGCAGCCCCTCCCTTGGGACAGGGGCTGATGAGCAGTTCTTC	CASSPSLGTGADEQFF
TRBJ2-3	.	TRBD2	TRBV10-2	TGCGCCAGCAATCCCCTAGCGGGTATCACAGATACGCAGTATTTT	CASNPLAGITDTQYF
TRBJ2-1	.	TRBD1	TRBV9	TGTGCCAGCCGACCCGGGACAGCCTACAATGAGCAGTTCTTC	CASRPGTAYNEQFF
TRBJ2-7	.	.	TRBV5-5	TGTGCCAGCAGCTTGGCCCCGAACACTAACTACGAGCAGTACTTC	CASSLAPNTNYEQYF
TRBJ1-2	.	TRBD1	TRBV27	TGTGCCAGCAGCGGGCAATCGGGACAGGGTAACTATGGCTACACCTTC	CASSGQSGQGNYGYTF
TRBJ2-7	.	TRBD2	TRBV27	TGTGCCAGCAGTTTATTTCCTAGCGGTGAAGGATACGAGCAGTACTTC	CASSLFPSGEGYEQYF
TRBJ1-1	.	TRBD1	TRBV4-1	TGCGCCAGCAGCCACCCAGGACAGGGGCACACTGAAGCTTTCTTT	CASSHPGQGHTEAFF
TRBJ1-4	.	.	TRBV5-1	TGCGCCAGCAGCTTACAGGGTGGTGAGGCTAATGAAAAACTGTTTTTT	CASSLQGGEANEKLFF
TRBJ2-1	.	TRBD1	TRBV5-4	TGTGCCAGCAGCCCCGGACAGGGAGATGAGCAGTTCTTC	CASSPGQGDEQFF
TRBJ1-1	.	.	TRBV12-3/TRBV12-4	TGTGCCAGCAGTTTGGTCTCCCAGGAAGCTTTCTTT	CASSLVSQEAFF
TRBJ2-7	.	.	TRBV12-1	TGTGCCAGCAGCTTTGATGTCAGTCAAACCTACGAGCAGTACTTC	CASSFDVSQTYEQYF
TRBJ2-5	once	TRBD2	TRBV5-1	TGCGCCAGCAGCTTGGGTAGCGGGGTAACAGAGACCCAGTACTTC	CASSLGSGVTETQYF
TRBJ1-1	once	.	TRBV28	TGTGCCAGCAGTTTAATCCAATTGAACACTGAAGCTTTCTTT	CASSLIQLNTEAFF
TRBJ2-7	.	.	TRBV6-5	TGTGCCAGCAGTTACGCGGGACAGACCTACGAGCAGTACTTC	CASSYAGQTYEQYF
TRBJ1-4	once	.	TRBV18	TGTGCCAGCTCATCTCAGGGTAGGGGAGAAAAACTGTTTTTT	CASSSQGRGEKLFF
TRBJ2-1	.	.	TRBV9	TGTGCCAGCAGCGTTCTCGCGGGCCGCTCCTACAATGAGCAGTTCTTC	CASSVLAGRSYNEQFF
TRBJ2-5	.	TRBD1	TRBV2	TGTGCCAGCAGTGGGGGACAGGGGACTACTTACCAAGAGACCCAGTACTTC	CASSGGQGTTYQETQYF
TRBJ1-6	.	.	TRBV4-2	TGTGCCAGCAGCCAAGAGGTCAGGGCGGATTCACCCCTCCACTTT	CASSQEVRADSPLHF
TRBJ1-6	.	.	TRBV28	TGTGCCAGCAACCTGGACATAGGTTATTCACCCCTCCACTTT	CASNLDIGYSPLHF
TRBJ1-1	.	TRBD1	TRBV18	TGTGCCAGCTCACAAATCCGGGACAGGGGGCTTGGAACTGAAGCTTTCTTT	CASSQIRDRGLGTEAFF
TRBJ2-3	.	.	TRBV15	TGTGCCACCAGCAGAGAGTCAGGGGATACGCAGTATTTT	CATSRESGDTQYF
TRBJ1-2	.	.	TRBV5-4	TGTGCCAGCAGCTTGGCCGGAGCTAACTATGGCTACACCTTC	CASSLAGANYGYTF
TRBJ2-5	.	TRBD1	TRBV7-2	TGTGCCAGCAGCGCTGACAGGGAAGAGACCCAGTACTTC	CASSADREETQYF
TRBJ2-5	once	.	TRBV18	TGTGCCAGCTCACCAAGTGGATCAGGAGAGACCCAGTACTTC	CASSPSGSGETQYF
TRBJ2-1	.	.	TRBV27	TGTGCCAGCAGTTTGGGGGGCTCCTACAATGAGCAGTTCTTC	CASSLGGSYNEQFF
TRBJ1-2	once	TRBD1	TRBV6-1	TGTGCCAGCAGTGAGACAGGGGGGTATGGCTACACCTTC	CASSETGGYGYTF
TRBJ1-6	.	.	TRBV7-3	TGTGCCAGCAGCTTAGGGGCAGACGGTAATTCACCCCTCCACTTT	CASSLGADGNSPLHF
TRBJ1-4	.	TRBD1	TRBV28	TGTGCCAGCAGTTCACTCGCAGGGGGCGAAGTGGAAAAACTGTTTTTT	CASSSLAGGEVEKLFF
TRBJ1-2	.	.	TRBV7-2	TGTGCCAGCAGCTTAGACAGGGTGGCTGGCTACACCTTC	CASSLDRVAGYTF
TRBJ1-1	.	.	TRBV6-2/TRBV6-3	TGTGCCAGCAGTTACTCGAACTCCGCTGAAGCTTTCTTT	CASSYSNSAEAFF
TRBJ2-7	few	.	TRBV21-1	TGTGCCAGCAGCATACCGGGACAGGGTTACGAGCAGTACTTC	CASSIPGQGYEQYF
TRBJ1-5	.	.	TRBV2	TGTGCCAGCAGTGAAGATTCAGGGGGCAATCAGCCCCAGCATTTT	CASSEDSGGNQPQHF
TRBJ1-2	.	.	TRBV9	TGTGCCAGCAGCGTAGCGGAGGGTTCTGGCTATGGCTACACCTTC	CASSVAEGSGYGYTF
TRBJ1-3	.	.	TRBV27	TGTGCCAGCAGTTTGCAGGGAAGGTCTGGAAACACCATATATTTT	CASSLQGRSGNTIYF
TRBJ2-3	.	TRBD1	TRBV24-1	TGTGCCACCAGTGACCCGACAGGGCCCCAGGGTACGCAGTATTTT	CATSDPTGPQGTQYF
TRBJ2-1	.	TRBD2	TRBV4-2	TGTGCCAGCAGCCAAGCCAGCGGGAGGGCCGATGAGCAGTTCTTC	CASSQASGRADEQFF
TRBJ2-2	once	.	TRBV5-1	TGCGCCAGCAGAACAGAACAAACCGGGGAGCTGTTTTTT	CASRTEQTGELFF
TRBJ2-5	.	.	TRBV7-3	TGTGCCAGCAGCTTAACTCAGGGTAGGGGGGAGACCCAGTACTTC	CASSLTQGRGETQYF